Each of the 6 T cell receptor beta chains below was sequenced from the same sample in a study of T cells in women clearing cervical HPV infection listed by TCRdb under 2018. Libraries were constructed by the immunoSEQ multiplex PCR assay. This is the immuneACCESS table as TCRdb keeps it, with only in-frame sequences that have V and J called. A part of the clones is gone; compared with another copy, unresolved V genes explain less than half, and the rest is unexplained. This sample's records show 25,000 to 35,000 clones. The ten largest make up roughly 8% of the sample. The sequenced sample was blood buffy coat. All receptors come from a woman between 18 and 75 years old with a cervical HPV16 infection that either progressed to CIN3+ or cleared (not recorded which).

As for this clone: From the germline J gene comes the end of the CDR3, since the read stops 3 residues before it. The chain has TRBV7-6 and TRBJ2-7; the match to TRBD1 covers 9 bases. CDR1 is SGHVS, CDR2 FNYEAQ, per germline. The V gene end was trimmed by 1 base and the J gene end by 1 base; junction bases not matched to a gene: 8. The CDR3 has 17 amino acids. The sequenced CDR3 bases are TGTGCCAGCAGCTTAGGCCCCCGGGACAGGGCTTCCTACGAG. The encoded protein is CASSLGPRDRASYE. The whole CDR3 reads CASSLGPRDRASYEQYF. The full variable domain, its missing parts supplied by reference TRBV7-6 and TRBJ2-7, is GAGVSQSPRYKVTKRGQDVALRCDPISGHVSLYWYRQALGQGPEFLTYFNYEAQQDKSGLPNDRFSAERPEGSISTLTIQRTEQRDSAMYRCASSLGPRDRASYEQYFGPGTRLTVT.

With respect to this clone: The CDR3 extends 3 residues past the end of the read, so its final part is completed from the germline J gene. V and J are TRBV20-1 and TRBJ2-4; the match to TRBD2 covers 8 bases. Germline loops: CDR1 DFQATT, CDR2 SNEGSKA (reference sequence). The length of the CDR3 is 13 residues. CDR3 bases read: TGCAGTGCTAGAGCCAGCGGGAGTGAGACT. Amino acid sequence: CSARASGSET. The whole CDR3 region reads CSARASGSETQYF.

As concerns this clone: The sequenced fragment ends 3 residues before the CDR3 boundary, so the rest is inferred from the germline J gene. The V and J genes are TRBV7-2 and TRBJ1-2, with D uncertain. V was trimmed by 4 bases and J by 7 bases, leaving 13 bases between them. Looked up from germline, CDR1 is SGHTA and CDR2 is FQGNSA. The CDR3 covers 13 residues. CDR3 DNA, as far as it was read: TGTGCCAGCAGCTCAACCCGGGGATCTGGC. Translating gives CASSSTRGSG. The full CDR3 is CASSSTRGSGYTF.

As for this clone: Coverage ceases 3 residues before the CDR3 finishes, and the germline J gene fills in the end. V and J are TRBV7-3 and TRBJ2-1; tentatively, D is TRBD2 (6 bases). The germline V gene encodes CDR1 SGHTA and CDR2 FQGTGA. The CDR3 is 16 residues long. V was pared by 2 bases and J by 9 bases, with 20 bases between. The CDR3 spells CASSLWGGGGWSEQFF. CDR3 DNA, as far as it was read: TGTGCCAGCAGCTTATGGGGAGGTGGGGGGTGGAGTGAG. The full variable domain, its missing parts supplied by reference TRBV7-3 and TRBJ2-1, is GAGVSQTPSNKVTEKGKYVELRCDPISGHTALYWYRQSLGQGPEFLIYFQGTGAADDSGLPNDRFFAVRPEGSVSTLKIQRTERGDSAVYLCASSLWGGGGWSEQFFGPGTRLTVL.

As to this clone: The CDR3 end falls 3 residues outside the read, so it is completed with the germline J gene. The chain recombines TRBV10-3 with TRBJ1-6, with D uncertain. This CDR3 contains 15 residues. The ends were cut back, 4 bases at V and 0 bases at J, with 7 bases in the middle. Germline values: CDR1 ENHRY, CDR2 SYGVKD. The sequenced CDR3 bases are TGTGCCATCAGTGCGACAAGCTCCTATAATTCACCC. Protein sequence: CAISATSSYNSP. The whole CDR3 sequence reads CAISATSSYNSPLHF.

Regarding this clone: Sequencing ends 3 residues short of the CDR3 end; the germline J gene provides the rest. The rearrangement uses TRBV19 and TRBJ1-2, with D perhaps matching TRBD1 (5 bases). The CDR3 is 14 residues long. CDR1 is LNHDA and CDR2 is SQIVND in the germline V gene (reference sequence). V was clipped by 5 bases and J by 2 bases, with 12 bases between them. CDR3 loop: CASSYPTENYGYTF. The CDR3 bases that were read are TGTGCCAGTAGTTATCCGACAGAGAACTATGGC.